This entry is about one T cell receptor beta chain. Its antigen is not identified. Possible read error: a much larger clone is one base away. The data were taken from a study of tumor and adjacent non-tumor tissue in lung cancer. As for the study in general: Each sample yielded 4 million to 4.5 million productive TCRbeta reads on average. Study-wide results and limits: Compared with tumor, normal lung showed significantly lower TCR diversity.

No cell sorting was done before RNA was extracted from the tissue. Donors were chemotherapy-naive, newly diagnosed lung cancer surgical patients in China, August–late 2014. TCRbeta libraries were built with three rounds of nested PCR, modified from ARM-PCR. TCRdb re-analysed the multiplex PCR reads in MiXCR, keeping a single row per CDR3 protein. Of 120,000 to 150,000 distinct CDR3 sequences in the sample, approximately 72% were seen once. This clonotype was obtained from a man aged 55-75 years with small cell lung cancer. The sequencing input was lung tumor tissue.

The CDR3 nucleotides read TGCGCCAACAGCTTGTTTGAGGGCCTGAGCTCTGGAAACACCATATATTTT. Translation gives CANSLFEGLSSGNTIYF. V usage is TRBV5-1 and J usage is TRBJ1-3; the D is unclear. The CDR3 runs to 17 residues. Germline V gives CDR1 SGHRS, CDR2 YFSETQ. Drawing the rest from reference TRBV5-1 and TRBJ1-3, the complete variable domain is KAGVTQTPRYLIKTRGQQVTLSCSPISGHRSVSWYQQTPGQGLQFLFEYFSETQRNKGNFPGRFSGRQFSNSRSEMNVSTLELGDSALYLCANSLFEGLSSGNTIYFGEGSWLTVV.